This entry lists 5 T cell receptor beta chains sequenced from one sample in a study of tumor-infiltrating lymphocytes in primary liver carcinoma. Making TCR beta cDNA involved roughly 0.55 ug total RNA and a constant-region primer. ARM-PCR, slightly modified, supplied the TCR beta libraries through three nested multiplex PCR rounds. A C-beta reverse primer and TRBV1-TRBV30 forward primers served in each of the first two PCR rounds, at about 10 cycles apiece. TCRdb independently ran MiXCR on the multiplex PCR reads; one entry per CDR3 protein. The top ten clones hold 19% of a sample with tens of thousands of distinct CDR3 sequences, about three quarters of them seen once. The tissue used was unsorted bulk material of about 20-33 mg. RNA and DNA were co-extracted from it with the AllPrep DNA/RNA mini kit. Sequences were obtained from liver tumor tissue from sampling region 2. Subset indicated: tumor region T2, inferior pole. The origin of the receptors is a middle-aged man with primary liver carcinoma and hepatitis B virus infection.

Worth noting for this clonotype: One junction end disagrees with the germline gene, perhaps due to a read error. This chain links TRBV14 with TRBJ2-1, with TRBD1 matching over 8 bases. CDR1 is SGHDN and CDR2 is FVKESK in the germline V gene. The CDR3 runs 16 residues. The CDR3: CASSHSTGVVVHEQFF. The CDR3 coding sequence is TGTGCCAGCAGCCACTCGACAGGGGTCGTTGTCCATGAACAGTTCTTC.

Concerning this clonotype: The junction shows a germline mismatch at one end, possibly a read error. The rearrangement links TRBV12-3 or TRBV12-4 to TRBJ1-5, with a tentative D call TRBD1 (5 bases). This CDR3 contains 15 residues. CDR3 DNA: TGTGCCATCACGCGGGGCACCCCAATAAATCAGTCCCAGCATTTT. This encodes CAITRGTPINQSQHF.

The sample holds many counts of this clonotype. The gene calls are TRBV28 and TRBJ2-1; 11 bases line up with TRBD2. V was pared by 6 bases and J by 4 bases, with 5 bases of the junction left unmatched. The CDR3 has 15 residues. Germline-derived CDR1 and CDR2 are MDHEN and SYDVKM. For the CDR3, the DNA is TGTGCCAGCAGACAGACTAGCGGGGAGTACAATGAGCAGTTCTTC. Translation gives CASRQTSGEYNEQFF.

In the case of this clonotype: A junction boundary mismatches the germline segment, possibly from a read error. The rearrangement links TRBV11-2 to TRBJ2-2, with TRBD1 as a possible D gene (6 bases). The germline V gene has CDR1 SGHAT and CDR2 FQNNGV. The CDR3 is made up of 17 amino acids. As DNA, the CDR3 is TGTGCCAGTAGCTTAGATCATCGGGGTAGGGACACCGAGGAGCTGTTTTTC. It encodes CASSLDHRGRDTEELFF.

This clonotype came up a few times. CDR3 in amino acids: CASSPRQGWSYEQYF. In DNA, the CDR3 is TGTGCCAGCAGCCCTAGACAGGGTTGGTCCTACGAGCAGTACTTC. The V call is TRBV9, the J call TRBJ2-7, with 7 bases aligning to TRBD1. The J segment lost 1 base and the V segment lost 4 bases, leaving 8 bases of the junction unmatched. CDR1 and CDR2 (germline): SGDLS, YYNGEE. The CDR3 spans 15 residues.